The 5 T cell receptor beta chains below come from one sample, sequenced in a study of cytomegalovirus exposure and HLA in healthy donors. The PCR had 60 Vbeta and 13 Jbeta primers. The data were produced by immunoSEQ multiplex PCR, yet TCRdb's version contains in-frame clones alone and is incomplete. Altogether 150,000 or so clones are present, around 80% being singletons, with the ten largest covering approximately 1%. The source material was PBMCs. The receptors were gathered from a woman aged 40 to 50 in good health and CMV-seronegative.

The chain uses TRBV5-4 and TRBJ2-2, with D perhaps matching TRBD2 (5 bases). V lost 4 bases, J lost 0 bases, and 7 bases lay in between. Germline lookup yields CDR1 SGHNT and CDR2 YYREEE (reference sequence). This CDR3 is built from 14 residues. The CDR3 DNA reads TGTGCCAGCAGCCTGGGAGCGAACACCGGGGAGCTGTTTTTT. Encoded protein: CASSLGANTGELFF.

The rearrangement links TRBV2 to TRBJ2-2, with 7 bases identical to TRBD2. V lost 3 bases to trimming and J lost 7 bases; unmatched junction nucleotides: 11. The CDR3 spans 16 residues. Germline V gene data show CDR1 as SNHLY and CDR2 as FYNNEI. The chain's CDR3 is CASSEGGMGLIGELFF. CDR3 coding DNA: TGTGCCAGCAGTGAGGGGGGGATGGGGCTCATCGGGGAGCTGTTTTTT.

The rearrangement links TRBV7-9 to TRBJ1-2; tentative D call: TRBD1 (5 bases). The V gene's germline CDR1 is SEHNR and CDR2 FQNEAQ (reference sequence). This CDR3 has 13 amino acids. V lost 4 bases, J lost 7 bases, and 13 bases lay in between. Written as DNA, the CDR3 is TGTGCCAGCAGCTCCCCGGGGGGGACTGGCTACACCTTC. It yields the protein CASSSPGGTGYTF.

The chain carries TRBV29-1 and TRBJ2-1, with 11 bases matching TRBD2. In germline, CDR1 is SQVTM, CDR2 ANQGSEA. V shed 5 bases, J shed 6 bases, and the junction held 3 bases outside the gene matches. This CDR3 has 13 residues. In DNA, the CDR3 is TGCAGCGTTTTTAGCGGGAGGGCCAATGAGCAGTTCTTC. It is translated as CSVFSGRANEQFF.

The genes are TRBV6-6 and TRBJ2-1, with D uncertain. Deletions cut 6 bases from V and 7 bases from J, with 7 bases between. The CDR3 loop spans 11 amino acids. Germline assignment: CDR1 MNHNY and CDR2 SVGAGI (reference sequence). The CDR3 loop is CASSPVNEQFF. The CDR3 DNA reads as TGTGCCAGCAGCCCAGTGAATGAGCAGTTCTTC.